A single sample gave rise to the 12 T cell receptor beta chains below, sequenced in a study of blood T cell repertoires in COVID-19. Profiling relied on immunoSEQ multiplex PCR, and the TCRdb table lists in-frame clones only, not all of them. This table holds some 410,000 clones, 88% found once. The sequencing sample was made of PBMCs or T cells enriched from blood (not recorded which). These receptors all stem from a woman aged 25 to 39 with acute COVID-19.

CDR3 sequence reads: CASSPPPDSATYEQYF. Written as DNA, the CDR3 is TGCGCCAGCAGCCCCCCACCCGACAGCGCAACCTACGAGCAGTACTTC. This sequence joins TRBV5-1 and TRBJ2-7, with D possibly being TRBD1 (5 bases). CDR1 and CDR2 from the germline V gene are SGHRS and YFSETQ. This CDR3 has 16 residues. With 4 bases removed from V and 2 bases from J, the gap between germline ends came to 19 bases.

V and J are TRBV15 and TRBJ2-7, with 9 positions matching TRBD2. Germline assignment: CDR1 LNHNV and CDR2 YYDKDF (reference sequence). The V gene end was trimmed by 5 bases and the J gene end by 4 bases; junction bases not matched to a gene: 15. The CDR3 is 17 residues long. The CDR3 nucleotides read TGTGCCACCAGCGAGCGGGGAGAAAGCGGGGGGTTTTACGAGCAGTACTTC. Protein product: CATSERGESGGFYEQYF.

This clone was counted a single time. The chain has TRBV5-5 and TRBJ1-3, with D possibly TRBD1 on 6 matching bases. CDR1 and CDR2 (germline): SGHKS, YYEKEE (reference sequence). Trimming cost V 4 bases and J 4 bases, with 18 bases left between them. The CDR3 sequence is 16 residues long. Here the CDR3 DNA reads TGTGCCAGCAGCCCCGGCGGGGGGGCAGCCGGAAACACCATATATTTT. Translating it yields CASSPGGGAAGNTIYF.

The genes are TRBV11-1 and TRBJ1-2, with 8 nucleotides matching TRBD1. The V segment lost 4 bases and the J segment 1 base; nucleotides outside the gene matches: 5. There are 15 residues in the CDR3. In germline, CDR1 is SGHAT, CDR2 FQDESV (reference sequence). DNA for the CDR3: TGTGCCAGCAGCTCCACAGGGGGAAGTAACTATGGCTACACCTTC. It is translated as CASSSTGGSNYGYTF.

The rearrangement joins TRBV30 to TRBJ1-5, with 7 bases matching TRBD1. Germline CDR1 reads GTSNPN; CDR2 reads SVGIG (reference sequence). The V and J ends lost 7 bases and 3 bases, in that order; junction bases with no gene match: 6. CDR3 length equals 13 residues. The CDR3 DNA reads as TGTGCCTTCGCGGGACAGACCAATCAGCCCCAGCATTTT. The encoded protein is CAFAGQTNQPQHF.

The rearrangement uses TRBV5-1 and TRBJ1-2; 7 bases fit TRBD1. V was pared by 4 bases and J by 2 bases, with 5 bases of the junction left unmatched. This CDR3 spans 14 amino acids. Germline V gene sequence: CDR1 SGHRS, CDR2 YFSETQ. The CDR3 spells CASSPKQGNYGYTF. The CDR3 coding sequence is TGCGCCAGCAGCCCGAAACAGGGGAACTATGGCTACACCTTC.

This sequence joins TRBV10-1 and TRBJ1-6, with a weak D call TRBD1 (6 bases). V dropped 4 bases and J dropped 9 bases, with 10 bases sitting between them. The CDR3 totals 13 residues. Germline V lookup: CDR1 WNHNN, CDR2 SYGVQD (reference sequence). The CDR3 here is CASSGDKGSPLHF. As DNA, the CDR3 is TGCGCCAGCAGTGGGGACAAGGGTTCACCCCTCCACTTT.

V is TRBV3-1 (or the pseudogene TRBV3-2) and J is TRBJ2-5, with 10 nucleotides matching TRBD1. The V and J ends lost 3 bases and 4 bases, in that order; junction bases with no gene match: 8. Germline loops: CDR1 LGHDT, CDR2 YNNKEL (reference sequence). The CDR3 runs to 16 residues. CDR3 loop: CASSHPGQGLTETQYF. CDR3 bases: TGTGCCAGCAGCCATCCGGGACAGGGGCTCACAGAGACCCAGTACTTC.

This chain connects TRBV4-1 to TRBJ1-2; 8 positions match TRBD1. This CDR3 is built from 16 residues. Germline V gene data show CDR1 as MGHRA and CDR2 as YSYEKL. Losses at the gene ends were 1 base for V and 6 bases for J; bases not matched to a gene: 10. The CDR3 nucleotides read TGCGCCAGCAGCCAAGCTAATTGGGGACAGGAGGATGGCTACACCTTC. Translating gives CASSQANWGQEDGYTF.

The rearrangement joins TRBV5-8 to TRBJ2-1; 10 bases agree with TRBD1. The V gene end was trimmed by 4 bases and the J gene end by 1 base; junction bases not matched to a gene: 5. Germline V lookup: CDR1 SGHTS, CDR2 YDEGEE. The CDR3 extends over 16 amino acids. The CDR3 region has the DNA TGTGCCAGCAGCACGTGGACAGGGGGTTCCTACAATGAGCAGTTCTTC. Translated, it gives CASSTWTGGSYNEQFF.

V usage is TRBV19 and J usage is TRBJ2-7; no firm D call. V lost 6 bases to trimming and J lost 1 base, with 13 bases between them. CDR1 and CDR2 (germline): LNHDA, SQIVND (reference sequence). CDR3 length equals 14 residues. The CDR3 nucleotides are TGTGCCAGTAGCGTGGCAGGATTGTCCTACGAGCAGTACTTC. This encodes CASSVAGLSYEQYF.

The chain employs TRBV6-2 or TRBV6-3 and TRBJ2-3; D is perhaps TRBD2 (6 bases). The length of the CDR3 is 15 residues. Germline CDR1 MNHEY, CDR2 SVGEGT. V was pared by 3 bases and J by 2 bases, with 12 bases between. CDR3 amino acids: CASSYGAGNTDTQYF. CDR3 DNA: TGTGCCAGCAGTTATGGGGCGGGGAACACAGATACGCAGTATTTT.